This T cell receptor beta chain came from a study of beta chain features in type 1 diabetes. Findings of the study overall: Moderate but significant shortening of TCRB CDR3s was recorded in all four CD4+ subsets from Type 1 diabetes patients.

Sequenced material consisted of expressed TCRB transcripts (all of the isolated RNA was reverse transcribed). The data were produced by immunoSEQ multiplex PCR, yet TCRdb's version contains in-frame clones alone and is incomplete. This table has fewer than 650,000 clones, 15% to 19% appearing once. Comments on this clone: Its antigen is still unknown.

Sequencing was done on a sample of naive CD4+ T cells from blood. The TCR was taken from a man younger than 35 in good health.

CDR3 sequence (DNA): TGTGCCAGCACCCAAGGACAGGGCTCCTACGAGCAGTACTTC. It yields the protein CASTQGQGSYEQYF. V is TRBV6-1 and J is TRBJ2-7; 8 bases align to TRBD1. This CDR3 contains 14 residues. Germline-derived CDR1 and CDR2 are MNHNS and SASEGT. With 7 bases clipped from V and 0 bases from J, the junction kept 5 bases outside the gene matches.